This T cell receptor beta chain came from a study of T cells in Graves' hyperthyroidism and ophthalmopathy. Regions amplified from RNA transcripts were the TCR beta CDR3 regions. With the HTBI primer set, the TCR CDR3 went through a first round of RT-PCR. TCRdb redid the calling of the multiplex PCR reads with MiXCR, one entry per CDR3 protein. This table has about 740,000 distinct CDR3 sequences, 14% appearing once. Study-wide results and caveats: The model's output predicted ophthalmopathy at a median of roughly seven months prior to onset. Researchers found most expanded thyroid clonotypes above 0.001 in blood as well.

Concerning this clonotype: Its antigen remains unidentified.

This CDR3 comprises 13 residues. Trimming took off 4 bases at V and 2 bases at J, with 12 bases between the two ends. Germline CDR1 and CDR2: SQVTM and ANQGSEA. Researchers defined stable Graves' hyperthyroidism as no ophthalmopathy progression within 18 months. Researchers barred patients who had uncontrolled infection, other autoimmune disease, pregnancy or lactation. The chain uses TRBV29-1 and TRBJ2-7; no definite D call. The receptor comes from a young woman with Graves' hyperthyroidism. The sample comprised blood. CDR3 sequence: CSVASLHTYEQYF. The CDR3 region has the DNA TGCAGCGTTGCCTCCCTCCATACCTACGAGCAGTACTTC.